What follows are 15 T cell receptor beta chains derived from one specimen sequenced in a study of identical twins. One entry per CDR3 protein results from TCRdb running MiXCR on the 5' RACE reads. Seen here are approximately 590,000 distinct CDR3 sequences, 9.6% observed once, and the top ten hold around 3.1%. The same data also went into a second study, on yellow fever vaccine responses in identical twins.

The specimen sequenced was PBMCs. The receptors stem from a young woman in good health.

This sequence joins TRBV12-3 or TRBV12-4 and TRBJ1-5; 8 positions agree with TRBD1. J gave up 6 bases and V 6 bases, and 7 bases lay outside the gene matches. The CDR3 contains 14 residues. The CDR3, as DNA: TGTGCCAGCAGAGGACAGGGTGAGAGTCAGCCCCAGCATTTT. Its protein product is CASRGQGESQPQHF.

The rearrangement links TRBV2 to TRBJ2-7; 8 bases are shared with TRBD2. CDR3 size: 18 residues. CDR1 is SNHLY and CDR2 is FYNNEI in the germline V gene. With V trimmed by 6 bases and J by 3 bases, 19 bases remained unmatched. In DNA, the CDR3 is TGTGCCAGCAGGGAGACGACTCCCGCTAGCGGGTTTCGCTACGAGCAGTACTTC. It encodes CASRETTPASGFRYEQYF. The entire variable domain, with the rest obtained from reference TRBV2 and TRBJ2-7, is as follows: EPEVTQTPSHQVTQMGQEVILRCVPISNHLYFYWYRQILGQKVEFLVSFYNNEISEKSEIFDDQFSVERPDGSNFTLKIRSTKLEDSAMYFCASRETTPASGFRYEQYFGPGTRLTVT.

The table lists this clonotype with many counts. The CDR3: CATSDGPRDQPQHF. CDR3 DNA: TGTGCCACCAGTGACGGCCCCAGAGATCAGCCCCAGCATTTT. The rearrangement uses TRBV24-1 and TRBJ1-5; D is uncertain. The CDR3 spans 14 residues. V lost 4 bases and J lost 5, with 11 bases in between. The germline V gene encodes CDR1 KGHDR and CDR2 SFDVKD.

The chain has TRBV15 and TRBJ1-2, with a tentative D call TRBD1 (5 bases). Germline V gives CDR1 LNHNV, CDR2 YYDKDF (reference sequence). CDR3 size: 16 residues. Trimming pared 4 bases from V and 8 bases from J, leaving 23 bases between. The CDR3 DNA follows: TGTGCCACCAGCAAGACAAGGGGTATCCTATCGAGAGGCTACACCTTC. It specifies CATSKTRGILSRGYTF.

This clonotype was recorded at least ten times. V usage is TRBV2 and J usage is TRBJ2-5, with a tentative D call TRBD2 (7 bases). This CDR3 contains 14 residues. Germline V lookup: CDR1 SNHLY, CDR2 FYNNEI. CDR3 coding DNA: TGTTCCCCCGGGGGGCGGGATTCCGTGAAGACCCAGTACTTC. Amino acid sequence: CSPGGRDSVKTQYF. The variable domain in full, completed from reference TRBV2 and TRBJ2-5, reads EPEVTQTPSHQVTQMGQEVILRCVPISNHLYFYWYRQILGQKVEFLVSFYNNEISEKSEIFDDQFSVERPDGSNFTLKIRSTKLEDSAMYFCSPGGRDSVKTQYFGPGTRLLVL.

The sample holds a few counts of this clonotype. The chain recombines TRBV4-3 with TRBJ2-1, with D perhaps matching TRBD1 or TRBD2 (5 bases each). Germline V gene sequence: CDR1 LGHNA, CDR2 YSLEER. The V end lost 4 bases, the J end lost 10 bases, and 14 bases lay between the germline ends. The CDR3 extends over 13 amino acids. CDR3 coding DNA: TGCGCCAGCAGCCTCGAGTCCGGGGCCGAGCAGTTCTTC. Protein: CASSLESGAEQFF.

This clonotype was found many times. The chain couples TRBV27 to TRBJ1-6; the match to TRBD1 covers 7 bases. Germline V lookup: CDR1 MNHEY, CDR2 SMNVEV (reference sequence). The length of the CDR3 is 16 residues. The trim removed 6 bases at V and 0 bases at J, leaving 5 bases unmatched. DNA of the CDR3: TGTGCCAGCAGCACCCAGGGGGACTCCTATAATTCACCCCTCCACTTT. Translated: CASSTQGDSYNSPLHF.

This clonotype has only a few counts. The rearrangement uses TRBV27 and TRBJ2-7; 8 bases are shared with TRBD2. V shed 0 bases, J shed 10 bases, and the junction held 8 bases outside the gene matches. The CDR3 runs 14 residues. The germline V gene encodes CDR1 MNHEY and CDR2 SMNVEV (reference sequence). The CDR3 loop reads CASSLSPGTREQYF. In DNA form, the CDR3 reads TGTGCCAGCAGTTTATCTCCCGGGACTAGGGAACAGTACTTC.

This clonotype was seen many times. The chain's CDR3 is CASSTFDRGGNTEAFF. The CDR3 DNA follows: TGTGCCAGCAGCACCTTCGACAGGGGAGGGAACACTGAAGCTTTCTTT. The chain recombines TRBV7-9 with TRBJ1-1; TRBD1 agrees at 8 bases. This CDR3 is 16 amino acids long. Trimming took 5 bases from V and 1 from J; bases not matched to a gene: 9. CDR1 and CDR2 from the germline V gene are SEHNR and FQNEAQ (reference sequence).

This rearrangement joins TRBV27 to TRBJ2-7; the match to TRBD2 covers 14 bases. Germline lookup yields CDR1 MNHEY and CDR2 SMNVEV (reference sequence). The CDR3 runs to 18 residues. The J segment lost 6 bases and the V segment lost 5 bases, leaving 15 bases of the junction unmatched. Written as DNA, the CDR3 is TGTGCCAGCAGTCCCCGATGGACTAGCGGGAGGTTAAACGGCGAGCAGTACTTC. This sequence encodes CASSPRWTSGRLNGEQYF.

This clonotype was seen a few times. The chain carries TRBV7-9 and TRBJ2-5, with 7 bases lining up with TRBD1. J was trimmed by 5 bases and V by 6 bases; bases with no gene match: 9. CDR1 is SEHNR, CDR2 FQNEAQ, per germline (reference sequence). The CDR3 spans 14 residues. The DNA for the CDR3 is TGTGCCAGCAGGGACAGACAGGGTGGGGAGACCCAGTACTTC. Protein sequence: CASRDRQGGETQYF.

This clonotype was picked up many times. The chain has TRBV4-3 and TRBJ2-7; no firm D call. The CDR3 is made up of 16 amino acids. The germline V and J ends were trimmed by 1 base and 5 bases, with 18 bases remaining between them. Germline lookup yields CDR1 LGHNA and CDR2 YSLEER. The CDR3 DNA reads TGCGCCAGCAGCCAAGGGTTCCGGTCTGAGGATGACGAGCAGTACTTC. As protein: CASSQGFRSEDDEQYF.

The chain is built from TRBV3-1 and TRBJ2-7, with TRBD2 matching 15 bases. V shed 1 base, J shed 6 bases, and the junction held 10 bases outside the gene matches. Germline CDR1 and CDR2: LGHDT and YNNKEL (reference sequence). The CDR3 covers 18 residues. The DNA for the CDR3 is TGTGCCAGCAGCCAAGCCCCGGGACTAGCGGGAGGATCTTTCGAGCAGTACTTC. Translated, it gives CASSQAPGLAGGSFEQYF.

This clonotype appeared once. The V call is TRBV7-9, the J call TRBJ2-1, with 7 bases matching TRBD2. The V gene end was trimmed by 3 bases and the J gene end by 7 bases; junction bases not matched to a gene: 15. This CDR3 spans 17 amino acids. Germline CDR1 and CDR2: SEHNR and FQNEAQ (reference sequence). CDR3 loop: CASSLGDYKTWGNEQFF. CDR3 nucleotide sequence: TGTGCCAGCAGCTTGGGGGACTATAAAACATGGGGGAATGAGCAGTTCTTC.

The chain uses TRBV15 and TRBJ2-7; 11 bases agree with TRBD2. V lost 6 bases, J lost 5 bases, and 3 bases stayed unmatched. The CDR3 is 13 amino acids. Germline V CDR1 and CDR2: LNHNV, YYDKDF (reference sequence). The CDR3 spells CATSPTSGNEQYF. The CDR3 bases are TGTGCCACCAGTCCGACTAGCGGGAACGAGCAGTACTTC.